This T cell receptor (beta chain) was retrieved from a study of T-cell reconstitution after alpha-beta-depleted transplantation in children. V lost 0 bases and J 2 bases, leaving 23 bases between the germline ends. Per germline, CDR1 MNHEY and CDR2 SVGAGI. This CDR3 region has 19 residues. TCRbeta library construction was performed incorporating unique molecular identifiers. TCRdb passed the PCR reads through MiXCR, listing each CDR3 protein once. This table has around 370,000 distinct CDR3 sequences, around a tenth appearing once. The TCR sequence derives from a human donor who donated a stem cell graft to a child with acute lymphoblastic leukemia. The chain links TRBV6-5 to TRBJ2-7; perhaps TRBD1 as D (6 bases). Sample: PBMCs from the stem cell graft donor, taken from the stem cell graft. CDR3 region: CASSYSPTGILAKPYEQYF. In DNA form, the CDR3 reads TGTGCCAGCAGTTACTCTCCGACAGGTATTCTTGCCAAGCCCTACGAGCAGTACTTC.